This is a list of T cell receptor beta chains from one sample in a study of shared clonotypes between healthy human individuals. Data came from immunoSEQ multiplex PCR; TCRdb stores just in-frame clones and leaves some out. The table has roughly 2.1 million clones, 85% to 95% seen once. The specimen was naive CD8+ T cells from PBMCs. These receptors originate from a young man in good health. Some clones in this sample may be carry-over from other donors' samples. The CDR3 runs from the conserved cysteine through the conserved F or W. Each record gives: D gene, V gene, clone size, J gene, CDR3 DNA, CDR3 protein. The D gene is left open where the match is weak. Not all rows give a size; the values are once, few, many and, for expanded clones, a class.

TRBD1	TRBV11-2	-	TRBJ2-3	TGTGCCAGCAGCCAGGGGGCGGATACGCAGTATTTT	CASSQGADTQYF
TRBD1	TRBV2	-	TRBJ1-2	TGTGCCAGCAGTGAGCGGGACAGGGGCCCATTAGGTGGCTACACCTTC	CASSERDRGPLGGYTF
TRBD2	TRBV27	-	TRBJ2-7	TGTGCCAGCAGTGTCTCCGGGACTAGCGGGAGTTGGCCCTACGAGCAGTACTTC	CASSVSGTSGSWPYEQYF
-	TRBV7-2	-	TRBJ1-1	TGTGCCAGCAGCTTAGTAACGACAGCGGAAGCTTTCTTT	CASSLVTTAEAFF
TRBD1	TRBV29-1	-	TRBJ1-2	TGCAGCGCCCTGGGACAGTACTATGGCTACACCTTC	CSALGQYYGYTF
TRBD1	TRBV10-2	-	TRBJ1-2	TGCGCCAGCAGTGGGACAGGGGGCGCGGATGGCTACACCTTC	CASSGTGGADGYTF
-	TRBV5-1	-	TRBJ2-7	TGCGCCAGCAGAAGAGGGGGTAACTACGACATTACCTACGAGCAGTACTTC	CASRRGGNYDITYEQYF
-	TRBV12-5	-	TRBJ1-2	TGTGCTAGTGGTTTGGACGGTAACTATGGCTACACCTTC	CASGLDGNYGYTF
-	TRBV10-3	-	TRBJ2-7	TGTGCCATCAGTGAGAAATTTCGAGGGGGGATCTACGAGCAGTACTTC	CAISEKFRGGIYEQYF
-	TRBV6-6	once	TRBJ1-4	TGTGCCAGCAGTTACGAAGCGGGCACAACTAATGAAAAACTGTTTTTT	CASSYEAGTTNEKLFF
-	TRBV28	-	TRBJ1-5	TGTGCCAGCAGTTTGCCTTTGAGCAGGCAGTTCTATAGCAATCAGCCCCAGCATTTT	CASSLPLSRQFYSNQPQHF
TRBD1	TRBV27	-	TRBJ2-7	TGTGCCAGCGGGGACAGGGGGCCCTCCTACGAGCAGTACTTC	CASGDRGPSYEQYF
TRBD1	TRBV4-1	-	TRBJ2-1	TGCGCCAGCAGCCTAATACCCCGGGACAGGGGCAGCAATGAGCAGTTCTTC	CASSLIPRDRGSNEQFF
-	TRBV11-2	-	TRBJ1-1	TGTGCCAGCAGCTTCTTAAGCGTACTTAGGAACACTGAAGCTTTCTTT	CASSFLSVLRNTEAFF
-	TRBV7-3	-	TRBJ2-1	TGTGCCAGCAGCTTAGGGGCGGGAAGGACCTACAATGAGCAGTTCTTC	CASSLGAGRTYNEQFF
TRBD1	TRBV10-1	-	TRBJ1-1	TGCGCCAGCAGTGACGGACAGGGTTTGGGCACTGAAGCTTTCTTT	CASSDGQGLGTEAFF
-	TRBV9	-	TRBJ2-3	TGTGCCAGCAGCCCCCGGGCAGATACGCAGTATTTT	CASSPRADTQYF
-	TRBV19	-	TRBJ1-5	TGTGCCAGTAGTATGGGGGTGGGGCCGGGCAATCAGCCCCAGCATTTT	CASSMGVGPGNQPQHF
-	TRBV16	once	TRBJ1-5	TGTGCCAGCAGCACAGGGTTCGAGGGCAATCAGCCCCAGCATTTT	CASSTGFEGNQPQHF
TRBD1	TRBV7-9	-	TRBJ2-3	TGTGCCAGCAGCGATAGACAGGGGGAGGAGGTGACAGATACGCAGTATTTT	CASSDRQGEEVTDTQYF
TRBD1	TRBV25-1	-	TRBJ1-5	TGTGCCAGCAGTGAAGGACAGGGGAATCAGCCCCAGCATTTT	CASSEGQGNQPQHF
-	TRBV10-2	-	TRBJ2-7	TGCGCCAGCGGAGGACGGCAGACCTACGAGCAGTACTTC	CASGGRQTYEQYF
-	TRBV27	-	TRBJ2-7	TGTGCCAGCAGTCCCCCCCGGACGGCCGAGCAGTACTTC	CASSPPRTAEQYF
TRBD2	TRBV15	-	TRBJ2-7	TGTGCCACCAGCAGAGTTCCAGCGGGAGGCTTCGAGCAGTACTTC	CATSRVPAGGFEQYF
TRBD1	TRBV27	-	TRBJ1-5	TGTGCCAGCAGTTTATTCGGGACAGAGAGCAATCAGCCCCAGCATTTT	CASSLFGTESNQPQHF
TRBD2	TRBV27	-	TRBJ2-5	TGTGCCAGCAGTTCAGAGCGGGACACCCAGTACTTC	CASSSERDTQYF
-	TRBV6-1	-	TRBJ2-7	TGTGCCAGCAGTGAAGGAGTGGGCGAGCAGTACTTC	CASSEGVGEQYF
TRBD2	TRBV9	-	TRBJ2-1	TGTGCCACCCGAGGACTAGAGGACAATGAGCAGTTCTTC	CATRGLEDNEQFF
-	TRBV2	-	TRBJ2-7	TGTGCCAGCAGTGAAGGCCCCCTCTCTGAGCAGTACTTC	CASSEGPLSEQYF
-	TRBV5-5	-	TRBJ1-2	TGTGCCAGCAGCTTCCCAACAGGGAACTATGGCTACACCTTC	CASSFPTGNYGYTF
-	TRBV30	-	TRBJ1-3	TGTGCCTGGAGTGAGGGGGGTTCTGGAAACACCATATATTTT	CAWSEGGSGNTIYF
-	TRBV29-1	-	TRBJ2-7	TGCAGCGTTCACCCGGCAGGGTCCTACGAGCAGTACTTC	CSVHPAGSYEQYF
-	TRBV7-9	-	TRBJ2-1	TGTGCCAGCAGCGGCGCTCTATCCTACAATGAGCAGTTCTTC	CASSGALSYNEQFF
-	TRBV4-3	-	TRBJ1-2	TGCGCCAGCAGCCAAGATCGAGGGCAGACGTATGGCTACACCTTC	CASSQDRGQTYGYTF
-	TRBV6-6	-	TRBJ1-3	TGTGCCAGCAGTTACCGCCCCGTTGACACCATATATTTT	CASSYRPVDTIYF
-	TRBV7-8	-	TRBJ1-1	TGTGCCAGCAGCTCCGGTCTAGGATTGAACACTGAAGCTTTCTTT	CASSSGLGLNTEAFF
TRBD2	TRBV6-5	-	TRBJ2-7	TGTGCCAGCAGTCCGTTAGCGGGTCCAGCTTACGAGCAGTACTTC	CASSPLAGPAYEQYF
TRBD2	TRBV6-5	-	TRBJ2-7	TGTGCCAGCAGTTACTCTGCGGGAGGGGTCTCCGAGCAGTACTTC	CASSYSAGGVSEQYF
TRBD2	TRBV4-1	-	TRBJ2-2	TGCGCCAGCAGCCAAGGGACTAGCGGGATCGGGGAGCTGTTTTTT	CASSQGTSGIGELFF
-	TRBV10-2	-	TRBJ2-3	TGCGCCAGCAGTGGACTACTTAAAGTGGGGACAGATACGCAGTATTTT	CASSGLLKVGTDTQYF
-	TRBV6-5	-	TRBJ2-1	TGTGCCAGCAGTTATGTCCGGACCCCCCGCAATGAGCAGTTCTTC	CASSYVRTPRNEQFF
TRBD1	TRBV10-3	-	TRBJ1-1	TGTGCCATCAGGGGAACAGGGGGCGATCATGAAGCTTTCTTT	CAIRGTGGDHEAFF
-	TRBV4-3	-	TRBJ2-1	TGCGCCAGCAGCCAGGAGGCGGGTGGCGGGTTACTTCACGATGAGCAGTTCTTC	CASSQEAGGGLLHDEQFF
-	TRBV7-9	-	TRBJ2-1	TGTGCCAGCACCCCCCCCGAGAGGACTTTCCTTCGATACAATGAGCAGTTCTTC	CASTPPERTFLRYNEQFF
-	TRBV7-8	-	TRBJ2-7	TGTGCCAGCAGCCCTACCTACGAGCAGTACTTC	CASSPTYEQYF